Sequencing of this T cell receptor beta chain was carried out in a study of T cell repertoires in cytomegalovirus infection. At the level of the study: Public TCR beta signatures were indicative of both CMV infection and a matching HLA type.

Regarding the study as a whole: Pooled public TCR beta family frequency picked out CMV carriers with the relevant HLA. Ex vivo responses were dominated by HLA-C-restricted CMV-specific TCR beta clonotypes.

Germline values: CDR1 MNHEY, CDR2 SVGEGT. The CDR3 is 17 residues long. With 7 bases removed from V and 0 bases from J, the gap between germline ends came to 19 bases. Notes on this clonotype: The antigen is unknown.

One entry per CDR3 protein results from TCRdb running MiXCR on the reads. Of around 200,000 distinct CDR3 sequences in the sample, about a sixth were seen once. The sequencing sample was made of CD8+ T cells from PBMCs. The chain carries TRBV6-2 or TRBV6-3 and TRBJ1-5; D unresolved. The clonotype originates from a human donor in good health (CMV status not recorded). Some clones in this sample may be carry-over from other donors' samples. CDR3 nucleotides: TGTGCCAGCACCTCCGGTCGGGCTGCCGATAGCAATCAGCCCCAGCATTTT. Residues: CASTSGRAADSNQPQHF.